These T cell receptor beta chains were read from a single sample in a study of CD8+ T cells in alopecia areata. Profiling relied on immunoSEQ multiplex PCR, and the TCRdb table lists in-frame clones only, not all of them. The top ten clones hold 1.5% to 2% of a sample with some 200,000 clones, roughly 56% of them seen once. The sample was CD4+ T cells sorted from blood, taken at week 4, from a patient treated with tofacitinib. These receptors were obtained from a human donor with alopecia areata. Each CDR3 is given with its conserved first and last residue. Each record gives: D gene, V gene, J gene, CDR3 protein. D genes are given only for firm matches.

-,TRBV29-1,TRBJ2-7,CSVIAGFSPEQYF
-,TRBV7-2,TRBJ1-2,CASRSSSYGYTF
-,TRBV29-1,TRBJ1-1,CSVEGRTF
-,TRBV30,TRBJ1-1,CAWRQVEAFF
TRBD2,TRBV5-6,TRBJ2-5,CASSSGGSEYF
TRBD1,TRBV13,TRBJ2-5,CASSFRGRDETQYF
-,TRBV30,TRBJ1-1,CAWSTLPNTEAFF
TRBD1,TRBV7-2,TRBJ1-2,CASSRRDRGSLYGYTF
TRBD2,TRBV29-1,TRBJ2-2,CSVVAGANTGELFF
-,TRBV2,TRBJ2-7,CASRQWSYEQYF
-,TRBV11-2,TRBJ2-2,CASSLWPSWDTGELFF
-,TRBV6-6,TRBJ2-5,CASSYVETQYF
-,TRBV7-8,TRBJ1-1,CASSLFGQSTEAFF
-,TRBV5-1,TRBJ2-7,CASNGGGPNVGEQYF
-,TRBV7-2,TRBJ2-6,CASSPAIGAGANVLTF
-,TRBV6-6,TRBJ1-1,CASSPNHMNTEAFF
-,TRBV15,TRBJ1-4,CATSRAVTVTEEKLFF
TRBD1,TRBV7-2,TRBJ1-4,CASRGQSNEKLFF
TRBD1,TRBV4-3,TRBJ2-7,CASSRTSGGGYEQYF
TRBD1,TRBV29-1,TRBJ1-2,CSVTRQGAHGYTF
-,TRBV5-6,TRBJ2-3,CASSLKGIDTQYF
TRBD1,TRBV29-1,TRBJ1-1,CSVEPGQVATEAFF
-,TRBV2,TRBJ2-6,CANQKTGYSGANVLTF
TRBD1,TRBV12-5,TRBJ2-5,CASGQGLASETQYF
TRBD1,TRBV7-9,TRBJ2-1,CASSLRRGQATDEQFF
-,TRBV30,TRBJ1-4,CAWSGGQHNEKLFF
-,TRBV29-1,TRBJ1-2,CSVGNVGYTF
-,TRBV29-1,TRBJ2-5,CSTLRGVGLRQETQYF
-,TRBV2,TRBJ2-6,CASTPEGISGANVLTF
-,TRBV6-5,TRBJ2-7,CASIAPGSYEQYF
TRBD1,TRBV4-3,TRBJ1-2,CASSRAGQNYGYTF
-,TRBV29-1,TRBJ2-5,CSVVGGARETQYF
TRBD1,TRBV27,TRBJ2-1,CASSLMDRGSNEQFF
-,TRBV13,TRBJ2-1,CASSLTAKDEQFF
TRBD2,TRBV6-6,TRBJ2-5,CASSYGGGGETQYF
-,TRBV2,TRBJ2-7,CASNRDHYEQYF